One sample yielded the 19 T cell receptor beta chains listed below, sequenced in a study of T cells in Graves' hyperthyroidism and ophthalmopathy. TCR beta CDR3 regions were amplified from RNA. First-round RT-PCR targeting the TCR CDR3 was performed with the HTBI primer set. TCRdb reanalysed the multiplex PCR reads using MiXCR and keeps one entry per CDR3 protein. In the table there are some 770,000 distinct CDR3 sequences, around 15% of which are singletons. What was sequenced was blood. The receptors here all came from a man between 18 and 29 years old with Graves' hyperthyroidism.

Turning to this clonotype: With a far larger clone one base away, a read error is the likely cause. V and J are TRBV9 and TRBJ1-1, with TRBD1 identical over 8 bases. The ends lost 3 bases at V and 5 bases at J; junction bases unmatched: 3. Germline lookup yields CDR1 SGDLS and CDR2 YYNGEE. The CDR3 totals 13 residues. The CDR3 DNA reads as TGTGCCAGCAGCGCCAACAGGGGGACTGAAGCTTTCTTT. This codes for CASSANRGTEAFF. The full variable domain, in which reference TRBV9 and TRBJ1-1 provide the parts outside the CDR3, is DSGVTQTPKHLITATGQRVTLRCSPRSGDLSVYWYQQSLDQGLQFLIQYYNGEERAKGNILERFSAQQFPDLHSELNLSSLELGDSALYFCASSANRGTEAFFGQGTRLTVV.

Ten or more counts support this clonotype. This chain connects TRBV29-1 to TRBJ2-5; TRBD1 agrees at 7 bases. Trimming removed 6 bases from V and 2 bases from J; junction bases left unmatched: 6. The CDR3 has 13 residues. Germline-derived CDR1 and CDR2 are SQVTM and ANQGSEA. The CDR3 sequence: CSVEGTDQETQYF. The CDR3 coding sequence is TGCAGCGTCGAGGGGACAGATCAAGAGACCCAGTACTTC. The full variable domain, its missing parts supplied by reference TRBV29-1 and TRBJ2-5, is SAVISQKPSRDICQRGTSLTIQCQVDSQVTMMFWYRQQPGQSLTLIATANQGSEATYESGFVIDKFPISRPNLTFSTLTVSNMSPEDSSIYLCSVEGTDQETQYFGPGTRLLVL.

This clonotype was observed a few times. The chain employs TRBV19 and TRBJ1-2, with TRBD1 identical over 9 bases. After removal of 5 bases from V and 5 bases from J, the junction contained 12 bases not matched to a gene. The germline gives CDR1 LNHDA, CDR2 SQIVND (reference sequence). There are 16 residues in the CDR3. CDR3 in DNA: TGTGCCAGTAGTCCCGGGACAGGGATTATGCTGTATGGCTACACCTTC. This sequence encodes CASSPGTGIMLYGYTF.

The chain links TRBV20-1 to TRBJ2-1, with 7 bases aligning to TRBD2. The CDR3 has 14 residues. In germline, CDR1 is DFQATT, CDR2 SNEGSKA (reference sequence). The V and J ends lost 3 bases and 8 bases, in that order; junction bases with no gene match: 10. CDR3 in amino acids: CSARKGGPGDEQFF. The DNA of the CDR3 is TGCAGTGCTAGGAAGGGAGGGCCAGGAGATGAGCAGTTCTTC.

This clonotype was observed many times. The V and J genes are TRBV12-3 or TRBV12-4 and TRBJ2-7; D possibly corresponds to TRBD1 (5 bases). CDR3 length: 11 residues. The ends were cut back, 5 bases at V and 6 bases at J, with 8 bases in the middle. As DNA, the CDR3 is TGTGCCAGCAGTACCAGGGCCGAGCAGTACTTC. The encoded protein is CASSTRAEQYF.

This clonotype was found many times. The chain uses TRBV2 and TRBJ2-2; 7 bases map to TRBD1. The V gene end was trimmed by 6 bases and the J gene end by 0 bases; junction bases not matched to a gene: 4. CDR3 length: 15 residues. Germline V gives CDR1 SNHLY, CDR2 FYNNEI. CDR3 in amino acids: CASSETGSNTGELFF. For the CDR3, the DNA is TGTGCCAGCAGCGAGACAGGGTCGAACACCGGGGAGCTGTTTTTT.

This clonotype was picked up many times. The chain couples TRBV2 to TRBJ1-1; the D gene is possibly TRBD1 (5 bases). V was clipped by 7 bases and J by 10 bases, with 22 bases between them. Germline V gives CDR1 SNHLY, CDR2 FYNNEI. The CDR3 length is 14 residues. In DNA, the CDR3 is TGTGCCAGCAACCTCCAGGGTGTGGAGCAACGAGCTTTCTTT. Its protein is CASNLQGVEQRAFF.

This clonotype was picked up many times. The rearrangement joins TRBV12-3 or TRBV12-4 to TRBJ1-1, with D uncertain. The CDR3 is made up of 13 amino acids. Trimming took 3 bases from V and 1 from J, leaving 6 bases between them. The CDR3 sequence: CASSFSQNTEAFF. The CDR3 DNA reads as TGTGCCAGCAGTTTCTCACAGAACACTGAAGCTTTCTTT.

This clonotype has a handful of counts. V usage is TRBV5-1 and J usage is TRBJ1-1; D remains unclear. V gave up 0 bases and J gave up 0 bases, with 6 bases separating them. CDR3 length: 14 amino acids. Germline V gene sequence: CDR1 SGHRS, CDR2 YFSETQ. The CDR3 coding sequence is TGCGCCAGCAGCTTGGAAGCGTTGAACACTGAAGCTTTCTTT. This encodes CASSLEALNTEAFF.

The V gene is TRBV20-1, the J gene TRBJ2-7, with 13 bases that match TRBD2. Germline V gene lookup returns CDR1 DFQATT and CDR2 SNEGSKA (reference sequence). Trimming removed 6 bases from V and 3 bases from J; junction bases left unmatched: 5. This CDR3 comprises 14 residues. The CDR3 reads CSAQRLAGGYEQYF. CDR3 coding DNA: TGCAGTGCCCAACGACTAGCGGGAGGCTACGAGCAGTACTTC.

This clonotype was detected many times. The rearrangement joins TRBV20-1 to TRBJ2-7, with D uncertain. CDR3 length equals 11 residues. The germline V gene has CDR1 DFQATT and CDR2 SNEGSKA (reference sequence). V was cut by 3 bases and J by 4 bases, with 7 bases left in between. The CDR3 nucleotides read TGCAGTGCTAGGGAAGGATACGAGCAGTACTTC. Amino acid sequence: CSAREGYEQYF.

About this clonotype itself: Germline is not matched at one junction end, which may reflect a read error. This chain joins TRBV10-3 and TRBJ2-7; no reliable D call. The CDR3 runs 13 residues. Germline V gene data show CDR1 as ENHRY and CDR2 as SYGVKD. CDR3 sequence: CATSRESTYEQYF. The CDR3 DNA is TGTGCCACCAGTAGAGAGTCAACCTACGAGCAGTACTTC.

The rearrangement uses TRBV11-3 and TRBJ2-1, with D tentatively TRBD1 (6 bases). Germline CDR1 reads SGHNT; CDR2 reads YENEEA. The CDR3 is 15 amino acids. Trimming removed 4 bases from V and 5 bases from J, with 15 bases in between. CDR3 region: CASSSPTGTHNEQFF. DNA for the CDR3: TGTGCCAGCAGCTCCCCCACAGGGACCCACAATGAGCAGTTCTTC.

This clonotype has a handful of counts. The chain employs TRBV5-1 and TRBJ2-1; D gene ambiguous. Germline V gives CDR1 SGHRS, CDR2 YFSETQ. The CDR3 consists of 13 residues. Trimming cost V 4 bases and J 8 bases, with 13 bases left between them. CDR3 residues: CASSADGPYEQFF. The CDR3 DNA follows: TGCGCCAGCAGCGCAGACGGACCCTATGAGCAGTTCTTC.

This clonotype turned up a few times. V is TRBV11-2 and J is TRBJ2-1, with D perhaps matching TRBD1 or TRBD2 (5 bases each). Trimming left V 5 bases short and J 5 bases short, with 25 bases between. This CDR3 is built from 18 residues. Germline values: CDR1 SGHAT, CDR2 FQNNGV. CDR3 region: CASSIRTYRDPKHNEQFF. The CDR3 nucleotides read TGTGCCAGCAGCATAAGAACGTACCGGGACCCGAAACACAATGAGCAGTTCTTC.

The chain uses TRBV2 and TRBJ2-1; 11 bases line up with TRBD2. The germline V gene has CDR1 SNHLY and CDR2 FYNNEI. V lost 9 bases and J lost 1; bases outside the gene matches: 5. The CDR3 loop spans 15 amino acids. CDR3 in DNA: TGTGCCAGTAGCGGGAGGGCCGGGTCCTACAATGAGCAGTTCTTC. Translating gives CASSGRAGSYNEQFF.

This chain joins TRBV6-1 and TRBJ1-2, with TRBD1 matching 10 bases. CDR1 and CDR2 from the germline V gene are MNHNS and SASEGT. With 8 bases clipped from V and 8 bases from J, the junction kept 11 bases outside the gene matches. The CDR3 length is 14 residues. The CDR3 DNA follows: TGTGCCAGCTCCTCCGGAGACAGGGGGCACGGCTACACCTTC. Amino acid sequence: CASSSGDRGHGYTF.

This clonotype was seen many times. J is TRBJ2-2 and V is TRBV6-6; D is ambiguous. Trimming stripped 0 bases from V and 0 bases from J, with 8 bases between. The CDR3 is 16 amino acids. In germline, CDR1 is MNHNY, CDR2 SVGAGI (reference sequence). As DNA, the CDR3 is TGTGCCAGCAGTTACTCGCCCAGGCCGAACACCGGGGAGCTGTTTTTT. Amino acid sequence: CASSYSPRPNTGELFF.

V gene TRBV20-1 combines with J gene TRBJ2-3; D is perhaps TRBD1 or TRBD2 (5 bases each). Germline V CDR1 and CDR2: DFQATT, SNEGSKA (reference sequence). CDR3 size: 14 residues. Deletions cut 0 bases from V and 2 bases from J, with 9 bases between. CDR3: CSARDSGHTDTQYF. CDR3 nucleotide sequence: TGCAGTGCTAGAGATTCGGGGCACACAGATACGCAGTATTTT.